This T cell receptor beta chain is from a study of CD8+CD57+ T cells in acquired aplastic anemia. This clonotype was picked up many times. The template for TCR beta VDJ and CDR3 sequence profiling was genomic DNA. TCRdb reprocessed the reads via MiXCR and lists one record per CDR3 protein. The sample has about 400,000 distinct CDR3 sequences; about two thirds are singletons. V was cut by 7 bases and J by 3 bases, with 19 bases left in between. This CDR3 contains 15 residues. CDR1 SGHTA and CDR2 FQGNSA come from the germline V gene. The chain recombines TRBV7-2 with TRBJ2-7; D perhaps matches TRBD2 (6 bases). This TCR derives from a human donor in good health, serving as a control. The sample consisted of sorted CD4+, CD8+, or CD8+CD57+ T cells (not recorded which) from PBMCs. CDR3 protein: CASTPIAVPYYEQYF. As DNA, the CDR3 is TGTGCCAGCACCCCTATAGCGGTACCATACTACGAGCAGTACTTC.